Listed below are T cell receptor beta chains from one sample, sequenced in a study of blood T cell repertoires in COVID-19. Assay used: immunoSEQ multiplex PCR; TCRdb lists only in-frame clones, some missing. The repertoire holds fewer than 80,000 clones, with around nine tenths as singletons. The sequenced sample was peripheral blood. The receptors were gathered from a man aged 25 to 40 with acute or convalescent COVID-19. Each CDR3 is given with its conserved first and last residue. Size is stated for part of the rows, as once, few or many counts, or as a class when the clone is expanded.

TRBJ2-7 - TRBV19 CASGPGQWSYEQYF
TRBJ1-3 once TRBV4-3 CASSQQGDSGNTIYF
TRBJ2-3 - TRBV6-1 CASSDGGITDTQYF
TRBJ1-1 - TRBV6-2/TRBV6-3 CASSYGQKAFF
TRBJ2-1 - TRBV27 CASSSLFAFVDEQFF
TRBJ2-1 - TRBV30 CAWSRGTGYNEQFF
TRBJ2-7 - TRBV9 CASSRGLAGEQYF
TRBJ2-1 - TRBV5-6 CASSSSDRNSYNEQFF
TRBJ1-2 - TRBV7-2 CASSRPAGGYGYTF
TRBJ2-7 - TRBV6-2/TRBV6-3 CASSYRGGKQYF
TRBJ1-1 many TRBV5-1 CASSLQNTEAFF
TRBJ2-2 once TRBV21-1 CASSKFVVFWGQATNTGELFF
TRBJ1-2 - TRBV10-3 CAISEGGGRSANYGYTF
TRBJ2-5 - TRBV28 CASSLMAVQETQYF
TRBJ1-5 once TRBV19 CASNGSGQGARLSNQPQHF
TRBJ2-1 - TRBV4-1 CASSPASGARTRSYNEQFF
TRBJ1-5 - TRBV28 CASSFRGQSQPQHF
TRBJ1-5 - TRBV7-9 CASSPIDQPQHF
TRBJ2-7 - TRBV5-1 CASSLDPPGYEQYF
TRBJ2-5 once TRBV7-9 CASSLGLGGLQETQYF
TRBJ2-1 - TRBV3-1/TRBV3-2 CASSPTRRGRNEQFF
TRBJ2-5 - TRBV5-5 CASLSPQETQYF
TRBJ1-5 - TRBV28 CASSYLQGDNQPQHF
TRBJ1-6 - TRBV28 CASSLLVPINSPLHF
TRBJ2-6 - TRBV7-6 CASSLLEGTSGANVLTF
TRBJ2-7 - TRBV6-5 CASSQLSSGRYEQYF
TRBJ2-2 - TRBV18 CASSALTAANTGELFF
TRBJ2-7 - TRBV6-5 CASSRQGSHEQYF
TRBJ2-3 - TRBV5-1 CASSRTGTGPQDTQYF
TRBJ2-1 - TRBV6-2/TRBV6-3 CASSPGGVRAGGANEQFF
TRBJ2-1 - TRBV18 CASSASSGSHNEQFF